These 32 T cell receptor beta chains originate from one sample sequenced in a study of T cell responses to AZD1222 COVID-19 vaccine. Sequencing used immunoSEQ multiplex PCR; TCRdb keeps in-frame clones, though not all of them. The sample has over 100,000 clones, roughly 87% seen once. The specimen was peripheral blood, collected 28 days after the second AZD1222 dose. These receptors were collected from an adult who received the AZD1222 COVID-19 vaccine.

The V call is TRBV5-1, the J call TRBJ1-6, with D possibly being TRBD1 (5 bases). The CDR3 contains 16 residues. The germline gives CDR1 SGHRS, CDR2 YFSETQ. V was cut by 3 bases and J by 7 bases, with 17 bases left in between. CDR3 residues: CASSWGGAAGNSPLHF. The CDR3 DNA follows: TGCGCCAGCAGCTGGGGGGGTGCGGCAGGGAATTCACCCCTCCACTTT. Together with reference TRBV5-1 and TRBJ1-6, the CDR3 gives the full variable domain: KAGVTQTPRYLIKTRGQQVTLSCSPISGHRSVSWYQQTPGQGLQFLFEYFSETQRNKGNFPGRFSGRQFSNSRSEMNVSTLELGDSALYLCASSWGGAAGNSPLHFGNGTRLTVT.

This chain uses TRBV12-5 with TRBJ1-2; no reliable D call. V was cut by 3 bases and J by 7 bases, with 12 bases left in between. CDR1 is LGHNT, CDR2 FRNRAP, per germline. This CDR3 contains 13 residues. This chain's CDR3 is CASGFVGGTGYTF. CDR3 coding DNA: TGTGCTAGTGGTTTCGTGGGTGGAACTGGCTACACCTTC.

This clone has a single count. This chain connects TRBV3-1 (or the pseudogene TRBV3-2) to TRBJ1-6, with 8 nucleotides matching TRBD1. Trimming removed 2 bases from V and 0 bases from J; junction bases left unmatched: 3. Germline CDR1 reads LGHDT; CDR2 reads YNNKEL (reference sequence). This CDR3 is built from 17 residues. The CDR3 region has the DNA TGTGCCAGCAGCCAAAGGACAGGGAGCTCCTATAATTCACCCCTCCACTTT. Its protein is CASSQRTGSSYNSPLHF.

CDR3 coding DNA: TGTGCCTGGAGTGAGGGGAATTCACCCCTCCACTTT. This translates into CAWSEGNSPLHF. The V and J genes are TRBV30 and TRBJ1-6, with TRBD1 as a possible D gene (5 bases). V was shortened by 1 base and J by 7 bases, with 5 bases between the two germline ends. CDR1 and CDR2 (germline): GTSNPN, SVGIG (reference sequence). CDR3 length equals 12 residues.

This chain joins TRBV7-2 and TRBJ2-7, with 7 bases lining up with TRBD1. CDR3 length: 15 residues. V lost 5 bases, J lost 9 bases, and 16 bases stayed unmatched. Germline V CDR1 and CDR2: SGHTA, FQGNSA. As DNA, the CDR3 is TGTGCCAGCAGCCCTGGACAGGAGAAGCAGGGTAGGCAGTACTTC. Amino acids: CASSPGQEKQGRQYF.

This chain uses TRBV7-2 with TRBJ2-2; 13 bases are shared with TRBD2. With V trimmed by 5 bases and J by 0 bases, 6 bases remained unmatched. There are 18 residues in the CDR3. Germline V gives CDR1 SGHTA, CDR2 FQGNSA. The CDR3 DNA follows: TGTGCCAGCAGCGCGACTAGCGGGGGGTATTCGAACACCGGGGAGCTGTTTTTT. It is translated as CASSATSGGYSNTGELFF.

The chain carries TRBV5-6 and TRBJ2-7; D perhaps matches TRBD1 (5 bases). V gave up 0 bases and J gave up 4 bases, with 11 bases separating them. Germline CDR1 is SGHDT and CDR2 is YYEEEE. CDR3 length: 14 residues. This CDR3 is CASSLDRMKYEQYF. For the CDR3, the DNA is TGTGCCAGCAGCTTGGACAGGATGAAATACGAGCAGTACTTC.

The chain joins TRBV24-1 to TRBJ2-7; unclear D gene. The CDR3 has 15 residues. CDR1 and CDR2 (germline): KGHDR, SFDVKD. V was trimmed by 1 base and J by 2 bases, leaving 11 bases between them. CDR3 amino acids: CATSDLQGNTYEQYF. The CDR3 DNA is TGTGCCACCAGTGATTTACAAGGGAATACCTACGAGCAGTACTTC.

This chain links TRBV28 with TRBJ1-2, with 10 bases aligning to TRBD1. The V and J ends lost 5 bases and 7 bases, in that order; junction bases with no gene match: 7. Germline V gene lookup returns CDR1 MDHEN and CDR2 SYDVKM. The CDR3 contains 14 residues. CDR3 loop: CASSGDRGRFGYTF. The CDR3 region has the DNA TGTGCCAGCAGTGGTGACAGGGGGCGTTTTGGCTACACCTTC.

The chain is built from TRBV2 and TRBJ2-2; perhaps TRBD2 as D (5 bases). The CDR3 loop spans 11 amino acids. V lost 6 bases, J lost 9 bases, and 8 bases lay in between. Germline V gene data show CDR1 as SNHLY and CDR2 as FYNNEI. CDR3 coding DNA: TGTGCCAGCAGGGAGGACCGGGAGCTGTTTTTT. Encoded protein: CASREDRELFF.

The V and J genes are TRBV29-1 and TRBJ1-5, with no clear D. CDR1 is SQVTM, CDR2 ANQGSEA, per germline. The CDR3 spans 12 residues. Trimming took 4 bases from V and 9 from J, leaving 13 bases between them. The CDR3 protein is CSVAKDRGPQHF. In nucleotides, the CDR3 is TGCAGCGTTGCGAAGGACCGAGGGCCCCAGCATTTT.

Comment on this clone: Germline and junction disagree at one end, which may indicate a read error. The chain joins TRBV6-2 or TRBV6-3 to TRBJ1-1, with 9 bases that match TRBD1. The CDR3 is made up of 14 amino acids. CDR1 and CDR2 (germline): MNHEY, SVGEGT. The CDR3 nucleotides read TGTGCCAGCAGTGACTCTGGACAGGGGCTCGGAGCTTTCTTT. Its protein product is CASSDSGQGLGAFF.

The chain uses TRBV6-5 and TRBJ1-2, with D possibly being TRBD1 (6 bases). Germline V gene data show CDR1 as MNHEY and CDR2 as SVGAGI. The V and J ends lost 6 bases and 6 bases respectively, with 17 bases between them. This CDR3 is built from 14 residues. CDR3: CASSPLRGRDGYTF. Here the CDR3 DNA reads TGTGCCAGCAGCCCCCTCCGGGGGCGCGATGGCTACACCTTC.

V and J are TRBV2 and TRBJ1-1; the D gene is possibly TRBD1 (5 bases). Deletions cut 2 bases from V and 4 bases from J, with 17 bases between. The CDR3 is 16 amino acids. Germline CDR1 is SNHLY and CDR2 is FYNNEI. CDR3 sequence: CASSEFPRAPGTEAFF. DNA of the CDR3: TGTGCCAGCAGTGAATTCCCCAGGGCCCCGGGCACTGAAGCTTTCTTT. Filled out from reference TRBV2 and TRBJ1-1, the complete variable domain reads EPEVTQTPSHQVTQMGQEVILRCVPISNHLYFYWYRQILGQKVEFLVSFYNNEISEKSEIFDDQFSVERPDGSNFTLKIRSTKLEDSAMYFCASSEFPRAPGTEAFFGQGTRLTVV.

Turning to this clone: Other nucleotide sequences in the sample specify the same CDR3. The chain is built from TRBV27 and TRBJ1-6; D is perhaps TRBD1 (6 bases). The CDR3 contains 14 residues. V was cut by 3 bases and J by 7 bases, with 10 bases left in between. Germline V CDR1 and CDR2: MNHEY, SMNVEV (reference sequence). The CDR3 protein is CASSFRQGNSPLHF. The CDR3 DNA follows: TGTGCCAGCAGTTTTCGCCAGGGGAATTCACCCCTCCACTTT.

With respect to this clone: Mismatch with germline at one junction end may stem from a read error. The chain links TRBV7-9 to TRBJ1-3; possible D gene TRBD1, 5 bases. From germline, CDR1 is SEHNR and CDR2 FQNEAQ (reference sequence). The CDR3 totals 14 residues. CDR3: CASSLAAGGNTIYF. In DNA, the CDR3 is TGTGCCAGCAGCCTAGCAGCAGGGGGAAACACCATATATTTT.

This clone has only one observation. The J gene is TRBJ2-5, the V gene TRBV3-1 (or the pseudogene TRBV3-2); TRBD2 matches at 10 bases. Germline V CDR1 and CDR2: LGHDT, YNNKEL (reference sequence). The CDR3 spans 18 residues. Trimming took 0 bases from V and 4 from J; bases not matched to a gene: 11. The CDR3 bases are TGTGCCAGCAGCCAAGATAGTGTGGTAGCGGGGGGATCAGAGACCCAGTACTTC. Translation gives CASSQDSVVAGGSETQYF.

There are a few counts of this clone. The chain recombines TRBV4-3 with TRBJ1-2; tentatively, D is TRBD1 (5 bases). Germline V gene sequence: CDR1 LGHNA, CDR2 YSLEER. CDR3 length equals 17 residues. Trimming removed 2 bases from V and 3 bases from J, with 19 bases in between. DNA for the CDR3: TGCGCCAGCAGCCAACAGTTAGGGCCAGGGCGCGACTATGGCTACACCTTC. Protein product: CASSQQLGPGRDYGYTF.

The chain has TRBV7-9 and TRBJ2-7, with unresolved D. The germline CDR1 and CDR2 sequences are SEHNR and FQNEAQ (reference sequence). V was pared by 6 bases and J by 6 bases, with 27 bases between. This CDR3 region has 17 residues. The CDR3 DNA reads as TGTGCCAGCAGTTCGTCGGAATATTTGAGTCATTTTCGCGAGCAGTACTTC. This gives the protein CASSSSEYLSHFREQYF.

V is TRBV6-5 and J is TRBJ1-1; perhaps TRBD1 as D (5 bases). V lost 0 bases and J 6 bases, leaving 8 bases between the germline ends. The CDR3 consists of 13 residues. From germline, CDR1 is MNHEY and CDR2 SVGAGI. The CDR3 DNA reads TGTGCCAGCAGTTACTCGAGGGGACCTGAAGCTTTCTTT. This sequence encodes CASSYSRGPEAFF.

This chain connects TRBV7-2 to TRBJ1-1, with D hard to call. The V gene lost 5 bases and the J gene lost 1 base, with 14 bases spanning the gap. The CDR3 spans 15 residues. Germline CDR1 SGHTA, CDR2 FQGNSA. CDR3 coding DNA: TGTGCCAGCAGCCCCTGGCCTAAAGGGAACACTGAAGCTTTCTTT. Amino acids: CASSPWPKGNTEAFF. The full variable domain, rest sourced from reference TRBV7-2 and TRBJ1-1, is GAGVSQSPSNKVTEKGKDVELRCDPISGHTALYWYRQSLGQGLEFLIYFQGNSAPDKSGLPSDRFSAERTGGSVSTLTIQRTQQEDSAVYLCASSPWPKGNTEAFFGQGTRLTVV.

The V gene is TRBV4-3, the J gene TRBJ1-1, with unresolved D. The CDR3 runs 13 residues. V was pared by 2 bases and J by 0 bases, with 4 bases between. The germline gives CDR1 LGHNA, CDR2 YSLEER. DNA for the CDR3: TGCGCCAGCAGCCAATACCTGAACACTGAAGCTTTCTTT. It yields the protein CASSQYLNTEAFF.

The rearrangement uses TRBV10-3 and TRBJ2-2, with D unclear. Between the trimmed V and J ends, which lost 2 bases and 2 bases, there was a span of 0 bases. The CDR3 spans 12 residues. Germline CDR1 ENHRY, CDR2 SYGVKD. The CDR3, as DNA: TGTGCCATCAGTGAGAACACCGGGGAGCTGTTTTTT. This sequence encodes CAISENTGELFF.

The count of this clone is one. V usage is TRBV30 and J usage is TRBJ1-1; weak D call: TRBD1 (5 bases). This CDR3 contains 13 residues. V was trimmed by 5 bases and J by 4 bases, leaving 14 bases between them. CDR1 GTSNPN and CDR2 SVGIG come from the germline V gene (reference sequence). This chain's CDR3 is CAWGLSGGTEAFF. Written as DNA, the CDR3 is TGTGCCTGGGGCCTTTCTGGGGGCACTGAAGCTTTCTTT.

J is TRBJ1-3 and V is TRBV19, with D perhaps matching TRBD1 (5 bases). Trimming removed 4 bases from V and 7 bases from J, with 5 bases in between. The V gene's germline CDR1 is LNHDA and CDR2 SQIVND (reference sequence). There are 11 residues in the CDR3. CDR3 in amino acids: CASSTGNTIYF. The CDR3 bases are TGTGCCAGTAGTACAGGGAACACCATATATTTT.

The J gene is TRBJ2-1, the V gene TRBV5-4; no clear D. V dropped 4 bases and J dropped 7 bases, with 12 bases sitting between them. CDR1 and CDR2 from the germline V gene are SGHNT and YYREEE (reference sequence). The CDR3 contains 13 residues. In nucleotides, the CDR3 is TGTGCCAGCAGCCACCGCGATCGGAATGAGCAGTTCTTC. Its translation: CASSHRDRNEQFF.

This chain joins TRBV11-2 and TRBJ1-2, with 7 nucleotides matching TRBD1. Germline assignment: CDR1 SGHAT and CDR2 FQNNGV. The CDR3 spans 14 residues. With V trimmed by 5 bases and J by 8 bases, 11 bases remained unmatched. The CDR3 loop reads CASSVAGGSPGYTF. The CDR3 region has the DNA TGTGCCAGCAGCGTGGCAGGGGGTTCGCCCGGCTACACCTTC.

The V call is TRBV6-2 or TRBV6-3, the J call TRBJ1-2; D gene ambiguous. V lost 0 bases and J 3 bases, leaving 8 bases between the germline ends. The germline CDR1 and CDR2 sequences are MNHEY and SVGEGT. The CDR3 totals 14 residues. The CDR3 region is CASSYSRVHYGYTF. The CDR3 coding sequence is TGTGCCAGCAGTTACTCGCGCGTCCACTATGGCTACACCTTC.

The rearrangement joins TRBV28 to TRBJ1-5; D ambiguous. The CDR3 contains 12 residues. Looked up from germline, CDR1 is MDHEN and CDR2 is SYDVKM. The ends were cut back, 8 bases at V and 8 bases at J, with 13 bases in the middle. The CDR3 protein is CASLSSGKPQHF. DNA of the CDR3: TGTGCCAGCCTTTCGTCCGGGAAGCCCCAGCATTTT.

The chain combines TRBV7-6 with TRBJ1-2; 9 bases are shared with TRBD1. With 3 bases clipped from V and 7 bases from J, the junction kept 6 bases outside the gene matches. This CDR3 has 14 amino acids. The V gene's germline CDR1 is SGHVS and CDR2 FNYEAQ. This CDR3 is CASSFPGTGFGYTF. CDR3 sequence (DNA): TGTGCCAGCAGCTTCCCCGGGACAGGGTTTGGCTACACCTTC.

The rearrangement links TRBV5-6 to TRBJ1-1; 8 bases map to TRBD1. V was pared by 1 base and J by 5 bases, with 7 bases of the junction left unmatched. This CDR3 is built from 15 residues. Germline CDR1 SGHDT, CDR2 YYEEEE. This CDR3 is CASSLFQGALTEAFF. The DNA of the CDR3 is TGTGCCAGCAGCTTGTTTCAGGGGGCCCTTACTGAAGCTTTCTTT.

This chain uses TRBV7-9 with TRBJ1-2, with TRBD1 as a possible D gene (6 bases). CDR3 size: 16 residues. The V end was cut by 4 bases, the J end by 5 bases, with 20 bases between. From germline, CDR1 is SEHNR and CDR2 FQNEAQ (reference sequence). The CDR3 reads CASSSGLGGGLYGYTF. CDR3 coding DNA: TGTGCCAGCAGCTCCGGCTTGGGAGGGGGGCTTTATGGCTACACCTTC.